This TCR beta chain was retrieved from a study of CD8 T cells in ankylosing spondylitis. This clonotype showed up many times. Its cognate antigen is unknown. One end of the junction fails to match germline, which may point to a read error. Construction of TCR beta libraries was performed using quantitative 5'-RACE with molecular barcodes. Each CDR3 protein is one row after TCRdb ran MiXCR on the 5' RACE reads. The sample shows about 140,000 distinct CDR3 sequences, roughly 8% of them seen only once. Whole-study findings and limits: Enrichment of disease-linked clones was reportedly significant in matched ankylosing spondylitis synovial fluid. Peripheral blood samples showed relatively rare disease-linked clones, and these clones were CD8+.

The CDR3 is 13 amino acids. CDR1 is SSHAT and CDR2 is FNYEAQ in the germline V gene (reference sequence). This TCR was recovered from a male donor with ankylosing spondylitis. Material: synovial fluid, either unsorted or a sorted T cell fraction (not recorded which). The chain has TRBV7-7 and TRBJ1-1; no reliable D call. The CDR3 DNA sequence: TGTGCTAGCAGTCAGAACCTGGACACTGAAGCTTTCTTT. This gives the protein CASSQNLDTEAFF. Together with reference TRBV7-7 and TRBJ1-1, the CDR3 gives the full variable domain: GAGVSQSPRYKVTKRGQDVTLRCDPISSHATLYWYQQALGQGPEFLTYFNYEAQPDKSGLPSDRFSAERPEGSISTLTIQRTEQRDSAMYRCASSQNLDTEAFFGQGTRLTVV.